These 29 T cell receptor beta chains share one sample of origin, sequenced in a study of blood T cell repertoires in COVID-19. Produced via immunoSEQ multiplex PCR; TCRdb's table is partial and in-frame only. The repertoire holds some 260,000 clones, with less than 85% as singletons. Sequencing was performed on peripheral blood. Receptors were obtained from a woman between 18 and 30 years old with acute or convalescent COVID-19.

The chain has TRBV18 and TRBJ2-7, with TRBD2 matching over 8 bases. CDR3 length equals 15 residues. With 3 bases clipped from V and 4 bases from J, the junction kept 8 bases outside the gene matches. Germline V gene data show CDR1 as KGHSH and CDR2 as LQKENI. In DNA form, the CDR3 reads TGTGCCAGCTCACCTCTGCCGGGACTAGAGTACGAGCAGTACTTC. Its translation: CASSPLPGLEYEQYF.

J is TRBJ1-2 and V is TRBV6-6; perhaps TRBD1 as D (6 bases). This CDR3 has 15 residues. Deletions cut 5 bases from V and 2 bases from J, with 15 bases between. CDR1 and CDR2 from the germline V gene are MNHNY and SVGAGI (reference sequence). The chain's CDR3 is CASSPTRQANYGYTF. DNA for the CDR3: TGTGCCAGCAGTCCCACCCGACAGGCAAACTATGGCTACACCTTC.

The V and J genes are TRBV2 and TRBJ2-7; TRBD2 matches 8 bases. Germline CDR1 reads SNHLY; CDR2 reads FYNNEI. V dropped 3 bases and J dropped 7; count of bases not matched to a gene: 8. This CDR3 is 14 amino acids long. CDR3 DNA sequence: TGTGCCAGCAGTGAGCGAGCGGGAGCGGGGGAGCAGTACTTC. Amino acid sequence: CASSERAGAGEQYF.

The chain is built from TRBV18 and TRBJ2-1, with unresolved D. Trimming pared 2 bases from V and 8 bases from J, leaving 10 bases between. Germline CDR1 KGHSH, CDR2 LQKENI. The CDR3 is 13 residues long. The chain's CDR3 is CASSPNRGYEQFF. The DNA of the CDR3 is TGTGCCAGCTCACCAAATCGCGGATATGAGCAGTTCTTC.

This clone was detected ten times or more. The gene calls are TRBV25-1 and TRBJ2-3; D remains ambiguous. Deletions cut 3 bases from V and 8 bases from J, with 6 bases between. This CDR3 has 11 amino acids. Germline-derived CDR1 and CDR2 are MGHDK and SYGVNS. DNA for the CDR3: TGTGCCAGCAGTGAGTCGGGTACGCAGTATTTT. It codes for CASSESGTQYF. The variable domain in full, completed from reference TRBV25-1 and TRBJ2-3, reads EADIYQTPRYLVIGTGKKITLECSQTMGHDKMYWYQQDPGMELHLIHYSYGVNSTEKGDLSSESTVSRIRTEHFPLTLESARPSHTSQYLCASSESGTQYFGPGTRLTVL.

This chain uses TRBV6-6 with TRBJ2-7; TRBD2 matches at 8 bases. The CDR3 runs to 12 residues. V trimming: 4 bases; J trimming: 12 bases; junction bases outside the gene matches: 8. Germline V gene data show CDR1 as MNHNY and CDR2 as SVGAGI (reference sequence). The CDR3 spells CASSFPSGGPYF. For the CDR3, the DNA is TGTGCCAGCAGTTTCCCCTCGGGGGGGCCGTACTTC.

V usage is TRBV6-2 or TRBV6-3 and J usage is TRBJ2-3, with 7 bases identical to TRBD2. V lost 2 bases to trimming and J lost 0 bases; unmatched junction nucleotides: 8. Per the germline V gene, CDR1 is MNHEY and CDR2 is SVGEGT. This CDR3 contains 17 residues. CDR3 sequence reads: CASSYRFLAASTDTQYF. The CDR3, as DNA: TGTGCCAGCAGTTACCGGTTCCTAGCGGCTAGCACAGATACGCAGTATTTT.

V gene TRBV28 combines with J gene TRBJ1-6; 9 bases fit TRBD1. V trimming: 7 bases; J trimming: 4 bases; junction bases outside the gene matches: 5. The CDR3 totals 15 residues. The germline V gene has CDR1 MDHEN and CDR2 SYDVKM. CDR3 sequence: CASIPGQGYNSPLHF. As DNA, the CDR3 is TGTGCCAGCATCCCGGGACAGGGTTATAATTCACCCCTCCACTTT. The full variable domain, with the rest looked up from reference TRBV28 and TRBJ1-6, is DVKVTQSSRYLVKRTGEKVFLECVQDMDHENMFWYRQDPGLGLRLIYFSYDVKMKEKGDIPEGYSVSREKKERFSLILESASTNQTSMYLCASIPGQGYNSPLHFGNGTRLTVT.

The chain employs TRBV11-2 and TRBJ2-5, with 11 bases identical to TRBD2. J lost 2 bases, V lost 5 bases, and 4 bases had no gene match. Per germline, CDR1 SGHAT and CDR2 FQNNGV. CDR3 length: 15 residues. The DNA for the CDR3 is TGTGCCAGCAGCCCCCCTAGCGGGAGGCAAGAGACCCAGTACTTC. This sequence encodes CASSPPSGRQETQYF.

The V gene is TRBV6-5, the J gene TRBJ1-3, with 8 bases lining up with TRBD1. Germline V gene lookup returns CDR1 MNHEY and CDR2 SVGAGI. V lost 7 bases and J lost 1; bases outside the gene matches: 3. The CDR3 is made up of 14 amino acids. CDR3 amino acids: CASKTGESGNTIYF. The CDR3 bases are TGTGCCAGCAAGACAGGGGAATCTGGAAACACCATATATTTT.

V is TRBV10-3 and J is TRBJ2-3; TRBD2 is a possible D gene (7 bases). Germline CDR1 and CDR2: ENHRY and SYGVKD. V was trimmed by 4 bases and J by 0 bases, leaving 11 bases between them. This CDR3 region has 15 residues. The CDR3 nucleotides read TGTGCCATCAGTGGGGGGCGGGAGAGCACAGATACGCAGTATTTT. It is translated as CAISGGRESTDTQYF.

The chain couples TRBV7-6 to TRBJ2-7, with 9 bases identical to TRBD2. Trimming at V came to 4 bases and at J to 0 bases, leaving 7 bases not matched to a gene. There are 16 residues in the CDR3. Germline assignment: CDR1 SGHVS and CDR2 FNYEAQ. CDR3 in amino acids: CASSSRPSGNSYEQYF. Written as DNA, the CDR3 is TGTGCCAGCAGCTCAAGACCTAGCGGGAACTCCTACGAGCAGTACTTC.

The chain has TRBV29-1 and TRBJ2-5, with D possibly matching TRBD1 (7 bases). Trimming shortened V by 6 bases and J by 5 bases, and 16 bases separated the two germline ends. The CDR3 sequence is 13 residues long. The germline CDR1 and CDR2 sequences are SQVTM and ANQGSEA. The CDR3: CSVGRQGRETQYF. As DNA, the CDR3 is TGCAGCGTCGGGAGACAGGGCAGGGAGACCCAGTACTTC.

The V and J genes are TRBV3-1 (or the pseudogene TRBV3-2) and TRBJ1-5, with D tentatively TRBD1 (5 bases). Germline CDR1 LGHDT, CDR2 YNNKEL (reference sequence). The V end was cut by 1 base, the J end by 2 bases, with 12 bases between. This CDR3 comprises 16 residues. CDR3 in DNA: TGTGCCAGCAGCCAAGGACAGTTTCGACGCAATCAGCCCCAGCATTTT. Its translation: CASSQGQFRRNQPQHF.

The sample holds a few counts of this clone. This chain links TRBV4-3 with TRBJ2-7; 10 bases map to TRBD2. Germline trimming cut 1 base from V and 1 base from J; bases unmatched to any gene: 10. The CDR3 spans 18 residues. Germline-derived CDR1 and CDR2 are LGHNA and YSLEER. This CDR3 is CASSQGMILAGRSYEQYF. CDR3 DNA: TGCGCCAGCAGCCAAGGGATGATACTAGCGGGAAGGTCCTACGAGCAGTACTTC.

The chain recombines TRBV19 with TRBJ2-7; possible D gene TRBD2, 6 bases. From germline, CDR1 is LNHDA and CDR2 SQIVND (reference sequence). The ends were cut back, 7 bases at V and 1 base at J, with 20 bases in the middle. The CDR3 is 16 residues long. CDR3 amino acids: CASNDGAAGFSYEQYF. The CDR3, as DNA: TGTGCCAGTAACGATGGCGCCGCGGGATTTTCCTACGAGCAGTACTTC.

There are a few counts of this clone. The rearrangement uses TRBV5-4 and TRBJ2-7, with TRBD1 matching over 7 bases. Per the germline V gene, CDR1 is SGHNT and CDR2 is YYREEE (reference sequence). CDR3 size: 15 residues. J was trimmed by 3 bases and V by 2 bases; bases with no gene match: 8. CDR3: CASSLGQEVIYEQYF. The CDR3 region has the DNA TGTGCCAGCAGCTTAGGACAGGAGGTAATCTACGAGCAGTACTTC.

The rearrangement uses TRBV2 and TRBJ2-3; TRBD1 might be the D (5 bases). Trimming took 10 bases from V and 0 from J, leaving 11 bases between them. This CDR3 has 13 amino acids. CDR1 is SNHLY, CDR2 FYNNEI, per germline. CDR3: CANAKGSTDTQYF. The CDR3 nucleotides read TGTGCCAACGCCAAGGGGAGCACAGATACGCAGTATTTT. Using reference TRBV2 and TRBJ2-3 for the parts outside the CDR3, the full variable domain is EPEVTQTPSHQVTQMGQEVILRCVPISNHLYFYWYRQILGQKVEFLVSFYNNEISEKSEIFDDQFSVERPDGSNFTLKIRSTKLEDSAMYFCANAKGSTDTQYFGPGTRLTVL.

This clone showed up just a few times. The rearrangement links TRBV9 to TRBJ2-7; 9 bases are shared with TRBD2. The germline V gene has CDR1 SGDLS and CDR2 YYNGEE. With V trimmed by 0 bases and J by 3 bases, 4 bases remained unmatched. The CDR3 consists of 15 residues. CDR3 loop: CASSVGGAGGYEQYF. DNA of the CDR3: TGTGCCAGCAGCGTAGGGGGAGCGGGAGGCTACGAGCAGTACTTC.

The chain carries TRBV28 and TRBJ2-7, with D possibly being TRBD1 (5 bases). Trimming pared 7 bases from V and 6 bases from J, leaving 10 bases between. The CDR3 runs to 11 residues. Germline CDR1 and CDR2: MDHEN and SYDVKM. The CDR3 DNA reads TGTGCCAGCAATCAGGGTAGCGAGCAGTACTTC. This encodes CASNQGSEQYF.

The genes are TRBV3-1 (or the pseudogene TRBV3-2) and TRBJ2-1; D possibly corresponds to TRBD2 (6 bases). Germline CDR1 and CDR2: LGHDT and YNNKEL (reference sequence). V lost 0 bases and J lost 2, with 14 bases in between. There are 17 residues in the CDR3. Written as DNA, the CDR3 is TGTGCCAGCAGCCAAGAGATGACGGGAGTGGCCTACAATGAGCAGTTCTTC. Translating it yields CASSQEMTGVAYNEQFF.

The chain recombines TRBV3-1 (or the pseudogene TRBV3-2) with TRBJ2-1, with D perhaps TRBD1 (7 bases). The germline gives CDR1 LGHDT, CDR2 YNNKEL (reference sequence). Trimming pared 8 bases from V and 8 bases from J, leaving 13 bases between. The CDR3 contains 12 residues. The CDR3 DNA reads TGTGCCAGCGTGGCCAGGGGGGATGAGCAGTTCTTC. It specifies CASVARGDEQFF.

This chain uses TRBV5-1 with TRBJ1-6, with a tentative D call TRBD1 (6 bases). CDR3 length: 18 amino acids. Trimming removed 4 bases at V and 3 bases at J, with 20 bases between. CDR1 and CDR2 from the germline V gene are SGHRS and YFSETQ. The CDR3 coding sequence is TGCGCCAGCAGCCAGACAGGCAGCTCCCCAAACTATAATTCACCCCTCCACTTT. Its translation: CASSQTGSSPNYNSPLHF. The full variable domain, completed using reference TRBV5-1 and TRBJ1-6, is KAGVTQTPRYLIKTRGQQVTLSCSPISGHRSVSWYQQTPGQGLQFLFEYFSETQRNKGNFPGRFSGRQFSNSRSEMNVSTLELGDSALYLCASSQTGSSPNYNSPLHFGNGTRLTVT.

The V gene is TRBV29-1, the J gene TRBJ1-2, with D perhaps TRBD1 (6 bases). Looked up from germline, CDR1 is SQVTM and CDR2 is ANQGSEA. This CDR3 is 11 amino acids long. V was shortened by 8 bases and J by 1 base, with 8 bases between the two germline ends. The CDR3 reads CSSGDNYGYTF. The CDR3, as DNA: TGCAGCTCAGGGGATAACTATGGCTACACCTTC. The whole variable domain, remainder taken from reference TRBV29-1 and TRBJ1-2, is SAVISQKPSRDICQRGTSLTIQCQVDSQVTMMFWYRQQPGQSLTLIATANQGSEATYESGFVIDKFPISRPNLTFSTLTVSNMSPEDSSIYLCSSGDNYGYTFGSGTRLTVV.

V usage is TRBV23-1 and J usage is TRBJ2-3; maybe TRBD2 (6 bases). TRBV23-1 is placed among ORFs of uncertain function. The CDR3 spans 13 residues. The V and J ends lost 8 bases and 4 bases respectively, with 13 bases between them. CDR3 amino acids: CASPKEGADTQYF. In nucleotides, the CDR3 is TGCGCCAGCCCCAAGGAGGGCGCAGATACGCAGTATTTT.

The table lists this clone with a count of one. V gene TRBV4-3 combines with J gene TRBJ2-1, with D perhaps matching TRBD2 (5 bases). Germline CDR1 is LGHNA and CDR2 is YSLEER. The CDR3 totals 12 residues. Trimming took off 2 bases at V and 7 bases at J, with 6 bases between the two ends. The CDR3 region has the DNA TGCGCCAGCAGCCAAACTAGGAATGAGCAGTTCTTC. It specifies CASSQTRNEQFF.

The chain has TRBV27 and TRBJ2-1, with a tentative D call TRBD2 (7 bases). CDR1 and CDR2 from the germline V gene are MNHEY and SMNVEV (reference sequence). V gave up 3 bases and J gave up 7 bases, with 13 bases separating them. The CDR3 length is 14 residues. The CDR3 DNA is TGTGCCAGCAGTTTTGGGGGGGCCGGGAATGAGCAGTTCTTC. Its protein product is CASSFGGAGNEQFF.

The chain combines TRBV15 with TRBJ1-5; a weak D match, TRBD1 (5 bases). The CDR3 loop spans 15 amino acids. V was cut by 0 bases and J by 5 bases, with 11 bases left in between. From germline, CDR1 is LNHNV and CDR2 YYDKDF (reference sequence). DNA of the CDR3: TGTGCCACCAGCAGAGATGCGCAGGGCCATCAGCCCCAGCATTTT. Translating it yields CATSRDAQGHQPQHF. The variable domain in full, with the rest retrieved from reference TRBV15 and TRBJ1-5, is DAMVIQNPRYQVTQFGKPVTLSCSQTLNHNVMYWYQQKSSQAPKLLFHYYDKDFNNEADTPDNFQSRRPNTSFCFLDIRSPGLGDTAMYLCATSRDAQGHQPQHFGDGTRLSIL.

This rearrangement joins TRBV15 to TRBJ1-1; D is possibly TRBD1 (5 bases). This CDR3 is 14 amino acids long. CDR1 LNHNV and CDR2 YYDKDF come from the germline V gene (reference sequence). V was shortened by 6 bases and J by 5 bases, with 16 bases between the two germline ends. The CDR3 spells CATRTLGGGTEAFF. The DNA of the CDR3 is TGTGCCACCAGGACCCTTGGGGGAGGGACTGAAGCTTTCTTT.